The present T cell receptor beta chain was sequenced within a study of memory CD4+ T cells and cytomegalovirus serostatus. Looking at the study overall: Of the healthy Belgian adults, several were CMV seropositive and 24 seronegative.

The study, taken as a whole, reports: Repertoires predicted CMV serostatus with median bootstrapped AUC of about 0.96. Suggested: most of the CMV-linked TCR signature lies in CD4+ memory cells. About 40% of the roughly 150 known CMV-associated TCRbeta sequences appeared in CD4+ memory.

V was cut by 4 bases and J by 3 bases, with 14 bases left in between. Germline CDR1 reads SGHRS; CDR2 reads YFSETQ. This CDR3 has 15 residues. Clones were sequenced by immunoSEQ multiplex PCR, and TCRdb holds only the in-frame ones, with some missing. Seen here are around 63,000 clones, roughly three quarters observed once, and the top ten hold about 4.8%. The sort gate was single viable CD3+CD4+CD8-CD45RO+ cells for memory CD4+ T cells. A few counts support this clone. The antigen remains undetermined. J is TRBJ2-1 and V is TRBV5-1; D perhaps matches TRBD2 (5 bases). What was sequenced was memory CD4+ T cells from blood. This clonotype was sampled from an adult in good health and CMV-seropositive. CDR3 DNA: TGCGCCAGCAGCCAGGACCACGGAGGCTACAATGAGCAGTTCTTC. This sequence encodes CASSQDHGGYNEQFF.